Here is one T cell receptor beta chain with its context. Antigen specificity is unknown. This record comes from a study of CD8+ T cells in alopecia areata. Looking at the study overall: Dosing with tofacitinib proceeded for 6 to 18 months, followed by 6 months off drug.

Extraction and reverse transcription of RNA yielded cDNA as the sequencing template. Some clones are missing from TCRdb's copy, which holds only in-frame ones; the method was immunoSEQ multiplex PCR. The data show 150,000 to 200,000 clones, 55% to 75% seen once. Study-wide findings and caveats: The study found tofacitinib significantly decreased scalp clonality and expanded CD8+ clones among the top 100. Scalp sequencing captures resident alphabeta T cells of normal skin too.

Treatment in this sample: oral pan-JAK inhibitor, 5-10 mg twice daily. Peripheral blood samples and lesional scalp punch biopsies were obtained from alopecia areata patients. This receptor was taken from a human donor with alopecia areata. Sequencing used CD4+ T cells sorted from blood, obtained at week 24, from a patient treated with tofacitinib.

The CDR3 region is CASSEGLYGYTF. The CDR3 DNA is TGTGCCAGCAGTGAGGGCCTCTATGGCTACACCTTC. The chain couples TRBV25-1 to TRBJ1-2; D gene ambiguous. The V gene lost 3 bases and the J gene lost 4 bases, with 6 bases spanning the gap. CDR1 is MGHDK and CDR2 is SYGVNS in the germline V gene. This CDR3 has 12 amino acids.